This T cell receptor (beta chain) was recovered during a study of CD8+CD57+ T cells in acquired aplastic anemia. At the level of the study: Where healthy donors were concerned, CD4+ cells averaged roughly 11 million reads.

Germline V lookup: CDR1 MGHDK, CDR2 SYGVNS. J lost 7 bases, V lost 5 bases, and 5 bases had no gene match. The CDR3 length is 13 residues. Study-level results: Overlap between patients and controls comprised 25 to 30 CD8+ CDR3 sequences. CD8+ Simpson's diversity in patients was not significantly different from that in controls.

This clonotype has a count of ten or more. Its antigen is not identified. Both TCR beta VDJ combination and CDR3 sequence profiling were carried out. Genomic DNA was the template for this profiling. TCRdb re-called the reads with MiXCR, one entry per CDR3 protein. The sample has about 81,000 distinct CDR3 sequences; roughly half are singletons. This receptor was obtained from a human donor in good health, serving as a control. Sequences were obtained from sorted CD4+, CD8+, or CD8+CD57+ T cells (not recorded which) from PBMCs. The rearrangement uses TRBV25-1 and TRBJ2-1, with 7 bases matching TRBD2. This chain's CDR3 is CASSNPGGNEQFF. In DNA, the CDR3 is TGTGCCAGCAGTAACCCCGGGGGGAATGAGCAGTTCTTC. The full variable domain, in which reference TRBV25-1 and TRBJ2-1 provide the parts outside the CDR3, is EADIYQTPRYLVIGTGKKITLECSQTMGHDKMYWYQQDPGMELHLIHYSYGVNSTEKGDLSSESTVSRIRTEHFPLTLESARPSHTSQYLCASSNPGGNEQFFGPGTRLTVL.